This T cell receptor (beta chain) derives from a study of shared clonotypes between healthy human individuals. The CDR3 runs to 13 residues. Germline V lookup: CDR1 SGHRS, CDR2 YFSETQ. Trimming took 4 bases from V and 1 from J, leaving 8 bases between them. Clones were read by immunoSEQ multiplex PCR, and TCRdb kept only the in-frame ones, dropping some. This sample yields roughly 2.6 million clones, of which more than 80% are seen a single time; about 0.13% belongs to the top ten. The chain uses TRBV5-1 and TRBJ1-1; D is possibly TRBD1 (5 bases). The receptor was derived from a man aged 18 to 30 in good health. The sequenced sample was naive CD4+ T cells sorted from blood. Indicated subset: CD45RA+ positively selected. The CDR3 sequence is CASSDTGNTEAFF. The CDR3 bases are TGCGCCAGCAGCGATACAGGGAACACTGAAGCTTTCTTT.